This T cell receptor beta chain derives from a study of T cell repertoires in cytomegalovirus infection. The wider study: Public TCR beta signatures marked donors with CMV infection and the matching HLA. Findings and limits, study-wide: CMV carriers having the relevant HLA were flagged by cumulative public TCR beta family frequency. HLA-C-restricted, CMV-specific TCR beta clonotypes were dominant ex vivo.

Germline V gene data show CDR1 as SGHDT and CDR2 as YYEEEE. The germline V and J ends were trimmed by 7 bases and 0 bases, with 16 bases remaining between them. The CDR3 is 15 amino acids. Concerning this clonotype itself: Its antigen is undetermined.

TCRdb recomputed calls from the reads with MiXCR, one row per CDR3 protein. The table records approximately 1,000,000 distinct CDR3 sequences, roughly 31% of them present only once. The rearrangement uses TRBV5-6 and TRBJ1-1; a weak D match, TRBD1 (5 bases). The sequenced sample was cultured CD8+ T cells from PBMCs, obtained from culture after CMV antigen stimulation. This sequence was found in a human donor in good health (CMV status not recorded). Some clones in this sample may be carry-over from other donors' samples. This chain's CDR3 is CASFPPGVMNTEAFF. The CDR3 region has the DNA TGTGCCAGCTTCCCTCCGGGGGTCATGAACACTGAAGCTTTCTTT.